This T cell receptor (beta chain) was captured in a study of CD8+ T cells in alopecia areata. RNA, once extracted, was reverse transcribed into cDNA for use as the sequencing template. The table came from immunoSEQ multiplex PCR; TCRdb's copy has only in-frame clones and leaves some out. The sample lists some 170,000 clones, about 70% seen once, with 11% in the top ten. CDR1 and CDR2 (germline): MNHEY, SMNVEV (reference sequence). The length of the CDR3 is 15 residues. The V segment lost 6 bases and the J segment 2 bases; nucleotides outside the gene matches: 5. This clone was seen a few times. This clonotype originated in a human donor with alopecia areata. The chain employs TRBV27 and TRBJ2-2; 8 nucleotides agree with TRBD2. Sample: CD8+ T cells sorted from blood, taken at week 0. CDR3 coding DNA: TGTGCCAGCAGCCCAAGCGGGGGTAACACCGGGGAGCTGTTTTTT. Protein sequence: CASSPSGGNTGELFF.